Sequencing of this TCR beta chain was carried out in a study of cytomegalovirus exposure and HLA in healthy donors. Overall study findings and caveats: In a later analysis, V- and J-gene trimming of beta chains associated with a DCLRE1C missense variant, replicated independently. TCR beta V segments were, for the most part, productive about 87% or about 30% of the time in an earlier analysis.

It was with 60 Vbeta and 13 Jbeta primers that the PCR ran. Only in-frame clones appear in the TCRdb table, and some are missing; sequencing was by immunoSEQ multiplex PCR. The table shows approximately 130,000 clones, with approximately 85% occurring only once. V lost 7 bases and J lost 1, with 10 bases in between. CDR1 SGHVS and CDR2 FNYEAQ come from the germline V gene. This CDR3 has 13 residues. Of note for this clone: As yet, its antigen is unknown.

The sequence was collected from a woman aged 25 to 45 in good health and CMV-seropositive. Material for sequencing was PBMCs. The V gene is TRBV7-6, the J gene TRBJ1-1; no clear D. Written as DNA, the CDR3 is TGTGCCAGCAAGATTTCAGGGAACACTGAAGCTTTCTTT. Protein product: CASKISGNTEAFF.